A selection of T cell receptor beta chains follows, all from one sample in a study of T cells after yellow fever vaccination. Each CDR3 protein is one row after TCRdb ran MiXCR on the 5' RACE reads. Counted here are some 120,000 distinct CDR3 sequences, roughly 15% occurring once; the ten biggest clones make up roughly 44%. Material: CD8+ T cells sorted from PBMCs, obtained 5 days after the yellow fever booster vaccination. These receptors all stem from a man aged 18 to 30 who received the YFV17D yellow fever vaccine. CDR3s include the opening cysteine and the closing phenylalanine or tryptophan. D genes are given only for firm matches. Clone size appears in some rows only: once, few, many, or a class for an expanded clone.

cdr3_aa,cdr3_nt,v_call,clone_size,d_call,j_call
CAISESGTGNYGYTF,TGTGCCATCAGTGAGTCAGGCACGGGGAACTATGGCTACACCTTC,TRBV10-3,many,-,TRBJ1-2
CASSSRAGGPSDTQYF,TGTGCCAGCAGCTCCCGAGCGGGGGGGCCCTCAGATACGCAGTATTTT,TRBV7-3,few,TRBD2,TRBJ2-3
CASSQGQEYNEQFF,TGTGCCAGCAGCCAAGGACAGGAGTACAATGAGCAGTTCTTC,TRBV5-4,many,TRBD1,TRBJ2-1
CASSLTRSPQPQHF,TGTGCCAGCAGCTTGACCAGGTCCCCTCAGCCCCAGCATTTT,TRBV5-5,-,-,TRBJ1-5
CAWSGSRNIQYF,TGTGCCTGGAGTGGATCTAGAAACATTCAGTACTTC,TRBV30,-,-,TRBJ2-4
CASSDGAYSYEQYF,TGTGCCAGCAGCGACGGGGCCTACTCCTACGAGCAGTACTTC,TRBV9,few,-,TRBJ2-7
CASSLSGLAGLTDTQYF,TGTGCCAGCAGCTTATCCGGGCTAGCGGGGCTCACAGATACGCAGTATTTT,TRBV7-6,few,TRBD2,TRBJ2-3
CASSFPGQLNEQFF,TGCGCCAGCAGCTTCCCGGGGCAGCTCAATGAGCAGTTCTTC,TRBV4-1,-,-,TRBJ2-1
CASSIRLNTEAFF,TGTGCCAGTAGTATACGCCTGAACACTGAAGCTTTCTTT,TRBV19,few,-,TRBJ1-1
CASSDTRMPYNEQFF,TGTGCCAGCAGCGACACCAGGATGCCCTACAATGAGCAGTTCTTC,TRBV6-2/TRBV6-3,few,-,TRBJ2-1
CASRPGGGQPQHF,TGTGCCAGTCGTCCGGGGGGTGGGCAGCCCCAGCATTTT,TRBV7-8,-,-,TRBJ1-5
CSMGRMGETQYF,TGCAGCATGGGACGTATGGGGGAGACCCAGTACTTC,TRBV29-1,few,-,TRBJ2-5
CASSDMAGGYNEQFF,TGTGCCAGCAGTGATATGGCGGGGGGCTACAATGAGCAGTTCTTC,TRBV25-1,few,TRBD2,TRBJ2-1
CASSFRAGITDTQYF,TGTGCCAGCAGTTTCCGAGCGGGGATCACAGATACGCAGTATTTT,TRBV6-6,-,TRBD2,TRBJ2-3
CSARVRGQPQHF,TGCAGTGCTAGAGTGCGCGGTCAGCCCCAGCATTTT,TRBV20-1,-,-,TRBJ1-5
CASSYEAGEQYF,TGTGCCAGCAGTTACGAAGCAGGCGAGCAGTACTTC,TRBV6-5,-,-,TRBJ2-7
CSAKSLLAGEADTQYF,TGCAGTGCTAAAAGCCTACTAGCGGGGGAAGCAGATACGCAGTATTTT,TRBV20-1,many,TRBD2,TRBJ2-3
CATEPPGGNEQFF,TGTGCCACAGAACCCCCGGGGGGCAATGAGCAGTTCTTC,TRBV24-1,many,TRBD2,TRBJ2-1
CASSLAWPAGDPYNEQFF,TGTGCCAGCAGTTTAGCCTGGCCAGCGGGGGACCCCTACAATGAGCAGTTCTTC,TRBV7-6,few,TRBD2,TRBJ2-1
CASSPRDYKYEQYF,TGTGCCAGCAGCCCCCGGGACTATAAATACGAGCAGTACTTC,TRBV7-2,many,TRBD2,TRBJ2-7
CASSWGATYEQYF,TGTGCCAGCAGTTGGGGGGCAACCTACGAGCAGTACTTC,TRBV6-2/TRBV6-3,few,-,TRBJ2-7
CSVPGLSTDTQYF,TGCAGCGTCCCGGGCCTAAGCACAGATACGCAGTATTTT,TRBV29-1,few,-,TRBJ2-3
CASSSFTDLEAFF,TGTGCCAGCAGCTCCTTCACGGACCTTGAAGCTTTCTTT,TRBV7-7,few,-,TRBJ1-1
CASSLGGGLYTF,TGTGCCAGCAGCTTAGGGGGTGGACTTTACACCTTC,TRBV7-6,-,-,TRBJ1-2
CATSRESLNSYNEQFF,TGTGCCACCAGCAGAGAAAGCTTAAACTCCTACAATGAGCAGTTCTTC,TRBV15,few,-,TRBJ2-1
CASSLLSGGSTNVLTF,TGCGCCAGCAGCTTACTCTCAGGAGGATCAACCAACGTCCTGACTTTC,TRBV5-1,-,-,TRBJ2-6